A selection of T cell receptor beta chains follows, all from one sample in a study of blood T cell repertoires in COVID-19. Clones were sequenced by immunoSEQ multiplex PCR, and TCRdb holds only the in-frame ones, with some missing. The sample has 150,000 to 200,000 clones, 70% to 85% seen once. Material: peripheral blood. The origin of the receptors is a human donor with acute or convalescent COVID-19. The donor label of this sample is uncertain. CDR3s include the opening cysteine and the closing phenylalanine or tryptophan. The D gene is left open where the match is weak. Clone size is shown for a subset of rows, as once, few, many or a class of expanded clone.

DNA | CDR3 | J | V | size | D
TGTGCCAGTAGTACTCGGGACAGGGGGTCCACCGGGGAGCTGTTTTTT | CASSTRDRGSTGELFF | TRBJ2-2 | TRBV19 | - | TRBD1
TGCAGCACCCGACAGGGGGCCACTGAAGCTTTCTTT | CSTRQGATEAFF | TRBJ1-1 | TRBV29-1 | - | TRBD1
TGCGCCAGCAGAGGAGGGGTCACCTCCTACAATGAGCAGTTCTTC | CASRGGVTSYNEQFF | TRBJ2-1 | TRBV4-1 | - | -
TGTGCCAGCAGCTTTCGGACAGGGGGCGTTTACACCATATATTTT | CASSFRTGGVYTIYF | TRBJ1-3 | TRBV7-2 | - | TRBD1
TGTGCCAGCAGCTTAAACCCTAGCGGCAACACAGATACGCAGTATTTT | CASSLNPSGNTDTQYF | TRBJ2-3 | TRBV7-6 | - | TRBD2
TGTGCCAGCAGTTTTTCAACCAGAGGCACTGAAGCTTTCTTT | CASSFSTRGTEAFF | TRBJ1-1 | TRBV6-5 | - | -
TGTGCCAGCGGGGACAGGGGTGGCTATGGCTACACCTTC | CASGDRGGYGYTF | TRBJ1-2 | TRBV7-2 | - | TRBD1
TGCGCCAGCAGCTTCCGACCGGGACTAGGGTACGAGCAGTACTTC | CASSFRPGLGYEQYF | TRBJ2-7 | TRBV5-1 | - | TRBD2
TGTGCCAGCAGATTTCCCCCCGGTTTTGGGAGCTCCTACGAGCAGTACTTC | CASRFPPGFGSSYEQYF | TRBJ2-7 | TRBV28 | - | -
TGTGCCAGCTCCCCCTGGGCCAGCTCCTACAATGAGCAGTTCTTC | CASSPWASSYNEQFF | TRBJ2-1 | TRBV18 | - | -
TGTGCAGGTATGGGCGGGAGGGCCGCCGGGGAGCTGTTTTTT | CAGMGGRAAGELFF | TRBJ2-2 | TRBV28 | - | TRBD2
TGTGCCAGTGGACACAGAAAACTCTCTGGAAACACCATATATTTT | CASGHRKLSGNTIYF | TRBJ1-3 | TRBV19 | - | -
TGTGCCACCACCCTGAGCCAGGGTCGGGGCTACACCTTC | CATTLSQGRGYTF | TRBJ1-2 | TRBV12-3/TRBV12-4 | - | -
TGTGCCAGCACCCGGGACAGGGTAGGGGTTAACTATGGCTACACCTTC | CASTRDRVGVNYGYTF | TRBJ1-2 | TRBV6-6 | - | TRBD1
TGTGCCAGCAGCCCCGCACTAGGAAGCACAGATACGCAGTATTTT | CASSPALGSTDTQYF | TRBJ2-3 | TRBV3-1/TRBV3-2 | - | -
TGCGCCAGCAGCCAGGGCTTCGAGAATGAAAAACTGTTTTTT | CASSQGFENEKLFF | TRBJ1-4 | TRBV5-1 | - | -
TGCGCCAGCAGCGGAGGGTATGGTGAAAAACTGTTTTTT | CASSGGYGEKLFF | TRBJ1-4 | TRBV5-1 | - | -
TGTGCCAGCAGTAACCGACAGACGTACGGCGGGGAGCTGTTTTTT | CASSNRQTYGGELFF | TRBJ2-2 | TRBV6-2/TRBV6-3 | - | -
TGCGCCAGCAGCCCCCAGCCGGGGACTGAAGCTTTCTTT | CASSPQPGTEAFF | TRBJ1-1 | TRBV5-1 | - | -
TGTGCCAGCAGTACCAACCCTAGCGGGGGGGGCGAGCAGTACTTC | CASSTNPSGGGEQYF | TRBJ2-7 | TRBV6-5 | - | TRBD2
TGTGCCAGCAGCTTAGCTAGCTACAATGAGCAGTTCTTC | CASSLASYNEQFF | TRBJ2-1 | TRBV11-3 | - | -
TGTGCCAGTAGGGACAGGGGGGGGTACTCCTACAATGAGCAGTTCTTC | CASRDRGGYSYNEQFF | TRBJ2-1 | TRBV19 | once | TRBD1
TGTGCCAGCAGCCTTAGCGGGAGGGCCAAATTCTTC | CASSLSGRAKFF | TRBJ2-1 | TRBV2 | - | TRBD2
TGCAGTGCTAGTGCCTGTGGTCGGGGTGAGCAGTTCTTC | CSASACGRGEQFF | TRBJ2-1 | TRBV20-1 | few | -
TGTGCCAGTAGGAACAGGGGCTTGAACACCGGGGAGCTGTTTTTT | CASRNRGLNTGELFF | TRBJ2-2 | TRBV19 | - | TRBD1